The source of this TCR beta chain is a study of T cell repertoires in cytomegalovirus infection. For the study at large: Selection of CMV epitopes for the study included recently identified HLA-C-restricted and well-studied HLA-B-restricted ones. A matching HLA type, together with CMV infection, was signaled by public TCR beta signatures.

Findings and caveats of the study: HLA-C-restricted CMV clonotypes gave the most frequent clonotype in two of eight donors.

TCRdb recomputed calls from the reads with MiXCR, one row per CDR3 protein. The sample has hundreds of thousands of distinct CDR3 sequences, 29% seen once. This clonotype showed up just a few times. What it binds is unknown. The receptor's source is a human donor in good health (CMV status not recorded). Some clones in this sample may be carry-over from other donors' samples. The sequencing here drew on cultured PBMCs, taken from culture after CMV antigen stimulation.

The CDR3 region is CASSRRVGRGGLEEQFF. The CDR3 region has the DNA TGTGCCAGCAGCCGTAGAGTCGGGCGGGGGGGCCTCGAGGAGCAGTTCTTC. This chain uses TRBV7-6 with TRBJ2-1; 9 bases match TRBD2. The CDR3 sequence is 17 residues long. Germline CDR1 reads SGHVS; CDR2 reads FNYEAQ. V trimming: 5 bases; J trimming: 10 bases; junction bases outside the gene matches: 18.